This T cell receptor (beta chain) was recorded in a study of blood T cells in healthy people across ages. Using a J-beta primer mix together with a sample-barcoded 5' primer, a second PCR was run for roughly 6 to 12 cycles. Any given sample supplied a minimum of 2.5 million CDR3-containing paired-end reads. TCRdb reprocessed the 5' RACE reads via MiXCR and lists one record per CDR3 protein. The sample has 800,000 or so distinct CDR3 sequences, roughly 25% seen once. These data also featured in a second study, about T cells of mothers and their children.

The receptor was isolated from a boy younger than 18 in good health. The sequencing input was blood.

The CDR3 DNA is TGTGCCTGGACAGACAGAGACACCTACGAGCAGTACTTC. It yields the protein CAWTDRDTYEQYF. The chain carries TRBV30 and TRBJ2-7, with D maybe TRBD1 (5 bases). CDR1 is GTSNPN, CDR2 SVGIG, per germline (reference sequence). The CDR3 length is 13 residues. V was trimmed by 4 bases and J by 2 bases, leaving 12 bases between them.